One and the same sample provided the 22 T cell receptor beta chains below, sequenced in a study of blood T cell repertoires in COVID-19. The repertoire was sequenced with immunoSEQ multiplex PCR; TCRdb's copy has only in-frame clones and lacks some. Of over 300,000 clones in the sample, 90% were seen once. Sequences were obtained from peripheral blood. Every receptor here comes from a man between 18 and 35 years old with active or convalescent COVID-19.

The chain uses TRBV19 and TRBJ1-3; 8 positions agree with TRBD1. Trimming cost V 8 bases and J 6 bases; bases outside gene matches: 6. The CDR3 contains 13 residues. Germline V CDR1 and CDR2: LNHDA, SQIVND (reference sequence). The CDR3 nucleotides are TGTGCCAGTTCCAGGGGGCGAGAAAACACCATATATTTT. This codes for CASSRGRENTIYF.

The chain has TRBV27 and TRBJ2-5; 10 bases match TRBD1. The CDR3 is 19 amino acids. Germline CDR1 MNHEY, CDR2 SMNVEV (reference sequence). J gave up 5 bases and V 1 base, and 16 bases lay outside the gene matches. As DNA, the CDR3 is TGTGCCAGCAGTTTATACTCGCCGGGACAGGGGCCATCTATGGAGACCCAGTACTTC. Residues: CASSLYSPGQGPSMETQYF.

The J gene is TRBJ1-6, the V gene TRBV18, with TRBD1 identical over 7 bases. With 5 bases clipped from V and 4 bases from J, the junction kept 2 bases outside the gene matches. The CDR3 extends over 14 amino acids. The germline V gene encodes CDR1 KGHSH and CDR2 LQKENI. CDR3 sequence reads: CASSTGQYNSPLHF. DNA of the CDR3: TGTGCCAGCTCAACGGGACAGTATAATTCACCCCTCCACTTT.

This clone has just one count. The J gene is TRBJ2-1, the V gene TRBV6-5; 11 bases are a match to TRBD2. The J segment lost 6 bases and the V segment lost 0 bases, leaving 4 bases of the junction unmatched. In germline, CDR1 is MNHEY, CDR2 SVGAGI. This CDR3 contains 16 residues. CDR3 in DNA: TGTGCCAGCAGTTACTCAACTAGCGGGGGTGGCAATGAGCAGTTCTTC. Translated, it gives CASSYSTSGGGNEQFF.

The V call is TRBV7-4, the J call TRBJ1-1, with 9 bases aligning to TRBD1. Trimming removed 4 bases from V and 1 base from J; junction bases left unmatched: 7. This CDR3 is 16 amino acids long. Germline V gene lookup returns CDR1 SGHVT and CDR2 SQSDAQ. CDR3 sequence reads: CASSCGTGLENTEAFF. The CDR3 DNA is TGTGCCAGCAGCTGCGGGACAGGGCTGGAGAACACTGAAGCTTTCTTT.

The rearrangement uses TRBV6-6 and TRBJ2-1, with TRBD2 matching 9 bases. The CDR3 is 15 amino acids. CDR1 and CDR2 (germline): MNHNY, SVGAGI (reference sequence). Germline trimming cut 6 bases from V and 2 bases from J; bases unmatched to any gene: 5. CDR3 nucleotides: TGTGCCAGCAGCTTGAGCGGGAGGCCCTACAATGAGCAGTTCTTC. It specifies CASSLSGRPYNEQFF.

The sample holds one count of this clone. The genes are TRBV28 and TRBJ1-1, with D possibly matching TRBD1 (5 bases). The CDR3 has 12 amino acids. The V gene lost 8 bases and the J gene lost 1 base, with 8 bases spanning the gap. Germline values: CDR1 MDHEN, CDR2 SYDVKM. CDR3 DNA: TGTGCCAGCGAAAGGGGGAACACTGAAGCTTTCTTT. Its translation: CASERGNTEAFF.

This chain's CDR3 is CASSPDRGNQPQHF. CDR3 DNA sequence: TGCGCCAGCAGCCCCGACAGGGGCAATCAGCCCCAGCATTTT. The V call is TRBV5-1, the J call TRBJ1-5, with 7 bases that match TRBD1. Germline V CDR1 and CDR2: SGHRS, YFSETQ. V lost 4 bases and J lost 2; bases outside the gene matches: 3. The CDR3 is made up of 14 amino acids.

The chain joins TRBV6-2 or TRBV6-3 to TRBJ2-4; D not certain. The germline V gene has CDR1 MNHEY and CDR2 SVGEGT. The CDR3 extends over 15 amino acids. Trimming shortened V by 0 bases and J by 0 bases, and 6 bases separated the two germline ends. The chain's CDR3 is CASSYSNRAKNIQYF. The DNA for the CDR3 is TGTGCCAGCAGTTACTCGAACAGAGCCAAAAACATTCAGTACTTC.

The J gene is TRBJ2-1, the V gene TRBV14; 9 bases match TRBD2. The CDR3 spans 16 residues. The trim removed 1 base at V and 4 bases at J, leaving 5 bases unmatched. Germline assignment: CDR1 SGHDN and CDR2 FVKESK. The CDR3 region has the DNA TGTGCCAGCAGCCAAGTAGGAGCGGGGGGTTACAATGAGCAGTTCTTC. This encodes CASSQVGAGGYNEQFF.

The V and J genes are TRBV9 and TRBJ2-3; 9 bases fit TRBD2. CDR1 SGDLS and CDR2 YYNGEE come from the germline V gene. The CDR3 is made up of 15 amino acids. J was trimmed by 4 bases and V by 2 bases; bases with no gene match: 5. CDR3 region: CASSVIAGVSDTQYF. The DNA of the CDR3 is TGTGCCAGCAGCGTCATAGCGGGGGTGTCAGATACGCAGTATTTT.

The chain recombines TRBV5-4 with TRBJ1-2, with TRBD1 identical over 8 bases. The CDR3 has 16 residues. The germline V gene has CDR1 SGHNT and CDR2 YYREEE (reference sequence). V was clipped by 0 bases and J by 8 bases; unmatched bases: 12. DNA for the CDR3: TGTGCCAGCAGCTTGGGGGGAGGACAGGGCCCCTTCGGCTACACCTTC. Translation: CASSLGGGQGPFGYTF.

V gene TRBV7-3 combines with J gene TRBJ1-6, with TRBD1 as a possible D gene (6 bases). Trimming removed 0 bases at V and 9 bases at J, with 24 bases between. Looked up from germline, CDR1 is SGHTA and CDR2 is FQGTGA. CDR3 length equals 19 residues. CDR3 DNA: TGTGCCAGCAGCTTAACAGCCGCCGGCCAGGGGAAAGTTGGTTCACCCCTCCACTTT. Translation: CASSLTAAGQGKVGSPLHF.

The chain is built from TRBV7-2 and TRBJ1-2, with a weak D call TRBD1 (5 bases). Trimming pared 1 base from V and 4 bases from J, leaving 13 bases between. This CDR3 has 15 amino acids. In germline, CDR1 is SGHTA, CDR2 FQGNSA. CDR3 sequence: CASSLVGWGGYGYTF. DNA for the CDR3: TGTGCCAGCAGCTTAGTGGGTTGGGGGGGCTATGGCTACACCTTC.

J is TRBJ1-1 and V is TRBV28; a weak D match, TRBD1 (5 bases). The germline V gene has CDR1 MDHEN and CDR2 SYDVKM. The CDR3 has 15 residues. Deletions cut 5 bases from V and 1 base from J, with 14 bases between. DNA for the CDR3: TGTGCCAGCAGTCTCCCGGGACTCAAGAACACTGAAGCTTTCTTT. Amino acid sequence: CASSLPGLKNTEAFF.

J is TRBJ2-7 and V is TRBV7-2; 7 positions match TRBD2. The CDR3 extends over 15 amino acids. Looked up from germline, CDR1 is SGHTA and CDR2 is FQGNSA. Trimming cost V 0 bases and J 2 bases; bases outside gene matches: 4. DNA for the CDR3: TGTGCCAGCAGCTTAGCGGGAGGGGCGGCCTACGAGCAGTACTTC. It codes for CASSLAGGAAYEQYF.

The V and J genes are TRBV19 and TRBJ1-1, with D tentatively TRBD1 (6 bases). V was shortened by 7 bases and J by 1 base, with 13 bases between the two germline ends. CDR1 LNHDA and CDR2 SQIVND come from the germline V gene (reference sequence). The CDR3 runs to 14 residues. CDR3 residues: CASTWGPGNTEAFF. The CDR3 DNA is TGTGCCAGTACGTGGGGGCCTGGGAACACTGAAGCTTTCTTT.

The gene calls are TRBV24-1 and TRBJ2-7; TRBD1 matches at 7 bases. This CDR3 is built from 14 residues. After removal of 2 bases from V and 7 bases from J, the junction contained 7 bases not matched to a gene. Germline V gives CDR1 KGHDR, CDR2 SFDVKD. This chain's CDR3 is CATSDSRGIREQYF. The DNA of the CDR3 is TGTGCCACCAGTGATTCCAGGGGGATTAGGGAGCAGTACTTC.

The genes are TRBV2 and TRBJ2-1; 10 bases map to TRBD1. The trim removed 6 bases at V and 10 bases at J, leaving 9 bases unmatched. The CDR3 sequence is 14 residues long. CDR1 is SNHLY, CDR2 FYNNEI, per germline. CDR3 sequence (DNA): TGTGCCAGCAGGGCCAGGACAGGGGGAGGCGAGCAGTTCTTC. This gives the protein CASRARTGGGEQFF.

CDR3 sequence reads: CASSLQGINSPLHF. The CDR3 coding sequence is TGTGCCAGCAGCCTACAGGGGATCAATTCACCCCTCCACTTT. V is TRBV7-3 and J is TRBJ1-6; 7 bases match TRBD1. This CDR3 contains 14 residues. Germline V lookup: CDR1 SGHTA, CDR2 FQGTGA. The junction had 5 bases not matched to a gene; V was cut back by 5 bases and J by 7 bases.

The rearrangement links TRBV6-5 to TRBJ2-7; 8 bases map to TRBD1. The CDR3 runs to 13 residues. Germline CDR1 reads MNHEY; CDR2 reads SVGAGI. V was clipped by 6 bases and J by 1 base; unmatched bases: 2. The CDR3 DNA is TGTGCCAGCAGGGACAGGGTATCCTACGAGCAGTACTTC. It codes for CASRDRVSYEQYF.

This clone has only a few counts. The chain links TRBV11-2 to TRBJ1-4; 9 bases align to TRBD1. CDR1 is SGHAT and CDR2 is FQNNGV in the germline V gene. The CDR3 has 14 residues. With 5 bases clipped from V and 8 bases from J, the junction kept 6 bases outside the gene matches. DNA for the CDR3: TGTGCCAGCAGCCCCGACAGGGGGTGGGAAAAACTGTTTTTT. Translated, it gives CASSPDRGWEKLFF.